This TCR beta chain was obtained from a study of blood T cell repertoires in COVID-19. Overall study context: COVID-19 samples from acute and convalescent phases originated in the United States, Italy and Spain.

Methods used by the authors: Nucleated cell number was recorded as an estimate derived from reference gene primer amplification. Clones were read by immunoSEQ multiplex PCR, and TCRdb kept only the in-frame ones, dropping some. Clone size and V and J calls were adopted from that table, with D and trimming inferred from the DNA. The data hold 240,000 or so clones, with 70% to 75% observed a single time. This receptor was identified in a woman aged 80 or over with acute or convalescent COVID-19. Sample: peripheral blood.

CDR3 sequence reads: CASSERPRSQAGTEAFF. The CDR3 coding sequence is TGTGCCAGCAGTGAACGTCCGCGGTCCCAAGCGGGCACTGAAGCTTTCTTT. The chain is built from TRBV6-1 and TRBJ1-1; no clear D gene. This CDR3 has 17 amino acids. Trimming took 2 bases from V and 4 from J, leaving 20 bases between them. Per germline, CDR1 MNHNS and CDR2 SASEGT.